This T cell receptor beta chain was recorded in a study of post-analysis software for immune sequencing data. On the study more broadly: Relapsing-remitting, secondary progressive and progressive-relapsing multiple sclerosis courses were included.

Overall study results and limits: For normalized Chao1 diversity, multiple sclerosis patients scored significantly lower than controls did. Roughly five TRBV segments appeared more often in patients than in controls, and TRBV5-6, TRBV5-1 and TRBV20-1 were among these. Under the F measure, samples that were prepared in one batch clustered strongly together.

Tagging with unique molecular identifiers was a feature of the TCR beta cDNA libraries. Via MiXCR, TCRdb re-called the PCR reads, giving one row per CDR3 protein. Here the sample spans 380,000 or so distinct CDR3 sequences, roughly 30% being singletons. The CDR3 consists of 14 residues. V lost 5 bases and J 7 bases, leaving 14 bases between the germline ends. Comments on this clonotype: Its antigen is not known.

This clonotype originated in a girl under 18 with multiple sclerosis. This chain links TRBV12-3 or TRBV12-4 with TRBJ1-4; D possibly corresponds to TRBD1 (5 bases). Sample: blood. CDR3 amino acids: CASSRQKGGEKLFF. The CDR3 DNA sequence: TGTGCCAGCAGTCGACAGAAAGGAGGTGAAAAACTGTTTTTT.